This passage covers 15 T cell receptor beta chains from one sample sequenced in a study of identical twins. Each CDR3 protein gets one entry after TCRdb re-called the 5' RACE reads with MiXCR. The table lists approximately 670,000 distinct CDR3 sequences, around 6.1% of them singletons. Sequenced material: naive T cells sorted from blood. The receptor set was obtained from a man between 18 and 29 years old in good health.

This clonotype was observed a handful of times. This sequence joins TRBV9 and TRBJ2-6; TRBD1 agrees at 8 bases. Looked up from germline, CDR1 is SGDLS and CDR2 is YYNGEE. The CDR3 sequence is 17 residues long. Unmatched junction bases numbered 3, after V lost 1 base and J lost 0 bases. CDR3 residues: CASSVQTGGSGANVLTF. The CDR3 DNA is TGTGCCAGCAGCGTACAAACAGGGGGCTCTGGGGCCAACGTCCTGACTTTC. Looking up the rest from reference TRBV9 and TRBJ2-6 gives the full variable domain: DSGVTQTPKHLITATGQRVTLRCSPRSGDLSVYWYQQSLDQGLQFLIQYYNGEERAKGNILERFSAQQFPDLHSELNLSSLELGDSALYFCASSVQTGGSGANVLTFGAGSRLTVL.

The chain has TRBV2 and TRBJ2-5, with unresolved D. Germline CDR1 SNHLY, CDR2 FYNNEI. Trimming cost V 3 bases and J 7 bases, with 12 bases left between them. The CDR3 has 13 amino acids. In DNA form, the CDR3 reads TGTGCCAGCAGTGAGAGCGATTGGGGGACCCAGTACTTC. It specifies CASSESDWGTQYF.

This clonotype was seen at least ten times. The chain links TRBV20-1 to TRBJ2-1, with 9 bases aligning to TRBD2. With V trimmed by 3 bases and J by 2 bases, 5 bases remained unmatched. Per germline, CDR1 DFQATT and CDR2 SNEGSKA (reference sequence). This CDR3 is 15 amino acids long. CDR3 amino acids: CSARSSGSTYNEQFF. As DNA, the CDR3 is TGCAGTGCTAGGAGTAGCGGGAGTACCTACAATGAGCAGTTCTTC.

This clonotype appeared many times. This chain links TRBV20-1 with TRBJ2-1, with 15 bases that match TRBD2. The CDR3 is 16 residues long. The trim removed 0 bases at V and 12 bases at J, leaving 9 bases unmatched. Germline CDR1 is DFQATT and CDR2 is SNEGSKA (reference sequence). CDR3 protein: CSARDPGTSGRSVQFF. The CDR3 DNA reads as TGCAGTGCTAGAGACCCTGGGACTAGCGGGAGGTCTGTGCAGTTCTTC.

In this sample, this clonotype turned up a few times. DNA for the CDR3: TGTGCCAGCAGCCTCCGGAGTCCCTACAATGAGCAGTTCTTC. Amino acid sequence: CASSLRSPYNEQFF. The J gene is TRBJ2-1, the V gene TRBV3-1; D unresolved. CDR3 length equals 14 residues. Germline lookup yields CDR1 LGHDT and CDR2 YNNKEL (reference sequence). Trimming pared 4 bases from V and 2 bases from J, leaving 9 bases between.

This chain links TRBV20-1 with TRBJ2-1; 12 bases are a match to TRBD2. Germline V CDR1 and CDR2: DFQATT, SNEGSKA (reference sequence). The CDR3 is made up of 14 amino acids. The J segment lost 10 bases and the V segment lost 6 bases, leaving 10 bases of the junction unmatched. CDR3 region: CSALRTSGKGEQFF. The DNA of the CDR3 is TGCAGTGCCCTCCGGACTAGCGGGAAGGGAGAGCAGTTCTTC.

In this sample, this clonotype turned up a few times. The genes are TRBV6-1 and TRBJ1-1; no clear D gene. The V end was cut by 2 bases, the J end by 8 bases, with 15 bases between. This CDR3 is built from 14 residues. CDR1 MNHNS and CDR2 SASEGT come from the germline V gene. CDR3 in amino acids: CASSEPSRKVEAFF. DNA of the CDR3: TGTGCCAGCAGTGAACCCTCCCGTAAGGTGGAAGCTTTCTTT.

The rearrangement joins TRBV20-1 to TRBJ2-7, with TRBD2 matching over 7 bases. CDR3 length: 14 residues. The J segment lost 2 bases and the V segment lost 4 bases, leaving 8 bases of the junction unmatched. Germline lookup yields CDR1 DFQATT and CDR2 SNEGSKA (reference sequence). CDR3 sequence reads: CSATGTTNTYEQYF. DNA of the CDR3: TGCAGTGCTACAGGGACTACCAATACCTACGAGCAGTACTTC.

This clonotype was recorded a few times. The chain links TRBV4-3 to TRBJ2-2; TRBD2 agrees at 13 bases. V was pared by 0 bases and J by 7 bases, with 8 bases of the junction left unmatched. The CDR3 loop spans 18 amino acids. Germline V gene data show CDR1 as LGHNA and CDR2 as YSLEER. This CDR3 is CASSQDPTSGRVDGELFF. In DNA, the CDR3 is TGCGCCAGCAGCCAAGATCCAACTAGCGGGAGGGTAGACGGGGAGCTGTTTTTT.

This clonotype was found many times. The chain links TRBV3-1 to TRBJ1-4; D ambiguous. This CDR3 spans 16 amino acids. Trimming stripped 0 bases from V and 1 base from J, with 9 bases between. Germline lookup yields CDR1 LGHDT and CDR2 YNNKEL (reference sequence). CDR3 in DNA: TGTGCCAGCAGCCAAGATCCGCCGGTAACTAATGAAAAACTGTTTTTT. It encodes CASSQDPPVTNEKLFF.

In this sample, this clonotype turned up many times. V is TRBV7-8 and J is TRBJ2-1; D might be TRBD2 (5 bases). The germline V and J ends were trimmed by 5 bases and 6 bases, with 20 bases remaining between them. This CDR3 has 16 residues. Germline CDR1 SGHVS, CDR2 FQNEAQ. The CDR3 DNA follows: TGTGCCAGCAGCCCTGTTCGGGGAACGGTCCTCAATGAGCAGTTCTTC. It encodes CASSPVRGTVLNEQFF.

This clonotype has ten or more counts. V is TRBV9 and J is TRBJ1-3; no definite D call. CDR3 length equals 16 residues. Looked up from germline, CDR1 is SGDLS and CDR2 is YYNGEE. Trimming took off 0 bases at V and 0 bases at J, with 10 bases between the two ends. The CDR3 DNA reads TGTGCCAGCAGCGTAGACGGACCGCGCTCTGGAAACACCATATATTTT. Its translation: CASSVDGPRSGNTIYF.

The rearrangement joins TRBV20-1 to TRBJ2-3, with TRBD2 identical over 9 bases. CDR1 DFQATT and CDR2 SNEGSKA come from the germline V gene (reference sequence). V shed 0 bases and J 3 bases; nucleotides not matched to a gene: 4. The CDR3 consists of 15 residues. CDR3 coding DNA: TGCAGTGCTAGAGATAGTCTAGCGGGAACAGATACGCAGTATTTT. Encoded protein: CSARDSLAGTDTQYF.

The gene calls are TRBV27 and TRBJ2-5, with 8 nucleotides matching TRBD1. This CDR3 has 14 amino acids. Germline V CDR1 and CDR2: MNHEY, SMNVEV (reference sequence). After removal of 7 bases from V and 2 bases from J, the junction contained 6 bases not matched to a gene. CDR3 sequence reads: CASTPNRGQETQYF. CDR3 bases: TGTGCCAGCACCCCGAACAGGGGGCAAGAGACCCAGTACTTC.

This clonotype was seen many times. The chain employs TRBV4-2 and TRBJ2-1; D is undetermined. The CDR3 extends over 15 amino acids. V lost 0 bases and J lost 4, with 10 bases in between. Germline V gene lookup returns CDR1 LGHNA and CDR2 YNFKEQ. The CDR3 sequence is CASSQDSPSYNEQFF. The CDR3, as DNA: TGTGCCAGCAGCCAAGATTCCCCCTCTTACAATGAGCAGTTCTTC.